This T cell receptor beta chain was observed in a study of regulatory T cells in long-lasting Graves disease. In the study overall: By definition, persistent Graves' disease involved antithyroid drugs for over 5 years alongside positive TSH receptor antibodies.

Investigators prepared the TCR beta libraries by applying iRepertoire HTBI primers and Arm-PCR of CDR3 regions. MiXCR, run by TCRdb on the multiplex PCR reads, gives a single entry per CDR3 protein. The sample has about 660,000 distinct CDR3 sequences, around 32% seen once. Looked up from germline, CDR1 is MNHNS and CDR2 is SASEGT. Trimming shortened V by 11 bases and J by 2 bases, and 15 bases separated the two germline ends. CDR3 length: 13 residues. The sample's time point: persistent/refractory GD, antithyroid drugs over 5 years with positive TRAb. PBMC-extracted RNA yielded the TCR library. Recruitment took place at an endocrinology department in Xi'an, China.

The specimen was peripheral blood mononuclear cells (PBMCs), collected when the disease was refractory, from a patient treated with antithyroid drugs. J is TRBJ1-2 and V is TRBV6-1; TRBD1 is a possible D gene (6 bases). The TCR was taken from a female donor with Graves disease. The CDR3, as DNA: TGTGCCGCTGGAAGGACAGCAAACTATGGCTACACCTTC. Translated, it gives CAAGRTANYGYTF.